The 20 T cell receptor beta chains reported below all come from one sample, sequenced in a study of blood T cell repertoires in COVID-19. Sequencing was performed with immunoSEQ multiplex PCR; in TCRdb, only in-frame clones are kept and a portion is missing. Of about 220,000 clones listed, 70% to 90% were seen once; the top ten hold around 2.2%. Sequencing was done on a sample of peripheral blood. These receptors came from a man aged 25 to 45 who had recovered from COVID-19.

Here the CDR3 reads CASSKETSGVYEQYF. The CDR3 DNA follows: TGTGCCAGCAGCAAAGAAACTAGCGGGGTCTACGAGCAGTACTTC. The chain joins TRBV21-1 to TRBJ2-7; the D call TRBD2 from the table was never checked on the DNA. TRBV21-1 is a documented pseudogene. The CDR3 runs 15 residues.

The rearrangement joins TRBV9 to TRBJ1-2; no definite D call. The CDR3 runs to 12 residues. The V end was cut by 4 bases, the J end by 6 bases, with 10 bases between. Germline assignment: CDR1 SGDLS and CDR2 YYNGEE. CDR3 region: CASSPRRDGYTF. The DNA for the CDR3 is TGTGCCAGCAGCCCCCGGAGAGATGGCTACACCTTC.

This clone has a single count. In DNA, the CDR3 is TGTGCCAGCTCTCGGAGCGGGGGGAACCAAGAGACCCAGTACTTC. Amino acids: CASSRSGGNQETQYF. The rearrangement uses TRBV18 and TRBJ2-5, with TRBD2 matching 9 bases. This CDR3 is built from 15 residues. Germline lookup yields CDR1 KGHSH and CDR2 LQKENI. J was trimmed by 0 bases and V by 6 bases; bases with no gene match: 5.

V gene TRBV6-6 combines with J gene TRBJ2-1; TRBD2 is a possible D gene (6 bases). Looked up from germline, CDR1 is MNHNY and CDR2 is SVGAGI (reference sequence). This CDR3 has 14 residues. Trimming removed 1 base at V and 5 bases at J, with 9 bases between. DNA of the CDR3: TGTGCCAGCAGTTACTTACAGCGGGACAATGAGCAGTTCTTC. Its translation is CASSYLQRDNEQFF.

On this clone: The same CDR3 is also encoded by other DNA sequences in this sample. CDR3 nucleotide sequence: TGCGCCAGCAGCTTCGGGAGTGACACTGAAGCTTTCTTT. Translation gives CASSFGSDTEAFF. The chain joins TRBV5-1 to TRBJ1-1; D unclear. From germline, CDR1 is SGHRS and CDR2 YFSETQ. The CDR3 length is 13 residues. Deletions cut 2 bases from V and 3 bases from J, with 8 bases between.

The genes are TRBV6-4 and TRBJ1-5; D uncertain. Trimming removed 2 bases at V and 10 bases at J, with 9 bases between. There are 12 residues in the CDR3. In germline, CDR1 is MRHNA, CDR2 SNTAGT. The chain's CDR3 is CASSDLRGPQHF. As DNA, the CDR3 is TGTGCCAGCAGTGACCTCAGAGGTCCCCAGCATTTT.

The J gene is TRBJ1-2, the V gene TRBV11-3; 11 bases fit TRBD1. Germline V gene data show CDR1 as SGHNT and CDR2 as YENEEA. The CDR3 is 15 amino acids. V trimming: 5 bases; J trimming: 6 bases; junction bases outside the gene matches: 8. Written as DNA, the CDR3 is TGTGCCAGCAGCCCTGGACAGGGGGCGGACAATGGCTACACCTTC. It encodes CASSPGQGADNGYTF.

The chain has TRBV19 and TRBJ2-3, with D hard to call. V was pared by 7 bases and J by 2 bases, with 10 bases between. The CDR3 has 13 amino acids. The germline V gene encodes CDR1 LNHDA and CDR2 SQIVND (reference sequence). The CDR3 sequence is CASNQVPTDTQYF. The CDR3 DNA reads as TGTGCCAGTAACCAGGTACCCACAGATACGCAGTATTTT.

The rearrangement uses TRBV11-3 and TRBJ2-7; the D is unclear. This CDR3 has 14 amino acids. V lost 0 bases and J lost 5, with 11 bases in between. Germline V gene lookup returns CDR1 SGHNT and CDR2 YENEEA. CDR3: CASSLDPQVNEQYF. Here the CDR3 DNA reads TGTGCCAGCAGCTTAGATCCTCAGGTAAACGAGCAGTACTTC.

The chain links TRBV15 to TRBJ2-7; 9 nucleotides match TRBD1. This CDR3 region has 16 residues. The V segment lost 0 bases and the J segment 5 bases; nucleotides outside the gene matches: 8. Germline-derived CDR1 and CDR2 are LNHNV and YYDKDF (reference sequence). CDR3 nucleotide sequence: TGTGCCACCAGCAGAGAAGCAGGGACAGGGTACAACGAGCAGTACTTC. Its protein is CATSREAGTGYNEQYF. The whole variable domain, remainder taken from reference TRBV15 and TRBJ2-7, is DAMVIQNPRYQVTQFGKPVTLSCSQTLNHNVMYWYQQKSSQAPKLLFHYYDKDFNNEADTPDNFQSRRPNTSFCFLDIRSPGLGDTAMYLCATSREAGTGYNEQYFGPGTRLTVT.

This clone was counted between two and nine times. This chain uses TRBV5-1 with TRBJ1-1; D unclear. The CDR3 is 15 residues long. Germline lookup yields CDR1 SGHRS and CDR2 YFSETQ. Trimming removed 0 bases at V and 0 bases at J, with 9 bases between. CDR3 loop: CASSLGRTMNTEAFF. CDR3 DNA: TGCGCCAGCAGCTTGGGACGGACTATGAACACTGAAGCTTTCTTT.

In this sample, this clone turned up once. J is TRBJ1-5 and V is TRBV7-2, with 9 bases fitting TRBD1. V gave up 5 bases and J gave up 0 bases; unmatched junction bases: 11. Per the germline V gene, CDR1 is SGHTA and CDR2 is FQGNSA. This CDR3 spans 18 amino acids. The CDR3 DNA sequence: TGTGCCAGCAGCCTGGGACAGGGTATTGGATTTAGCAATCAGCCCCAGCATTTT. Protein product: CASSLGQGIGFSNQPQHF.

The gene calls are TRBV3-1 (or the pseudogene TRBV3-2) and TRBJ1-2, with D perhaps matching TRBD1 (5 bases). V was pared by 2 bases and J by 5 bases, with 21 bases between. CDR1 LGHDT and CDR2 YNNKEL come from the germline V gene (reference sequence). The CDR3 is 17 amino acids. The CDR3 nucleotides read TGTGCCAGCAGCCAACCCCCCGGGTCCGGGGGGATATATGGCTACACCTTC. It specifies CASSQPPGSGGIYGYTF.

This clone was detected once. The chain combines TRBV9 with TRBJ2-3; possible D gene TRBD2, 6 bases. V gave up 0 bases and J gave up 9 bases, with 17 bases separating them. The length of the CDR3 is 15 residues. CDR1 is SGDLS, CDR2 YYNGEE, per germline. The CDR3 sequence is CASSVDRQEGETQYF. The CDR3, as DNA: TGTGCCAGCAGCGTAGATCGCCAGGAGGGAGAGACGCAGTATTTT.

The chain recombines TRBV3-1 (or the pseudogene TRBV3-2) with TRBJ2-3; D gene unclear. Trimming took off 4 bases at V and 4 bases at J, with 21 bases between the two ends. The CDR3 is 17 residues long. Germline CDR1 and CDR2: LGHDT and YNNKEL (reference sequence). CDR3 coding DNA: TGTGCCAGCAGCCTCGTGGCTTCCTTGCACAGATCAGATACGCAGTATTTT. It codes for CASSLVASLHRSDTQYF.

The V gene is TRBV4-1, the J gene TRBJ2-7, with a weak D call TRBD1 (6 bases). CDR3 length: 16 amino acids. V was cut by 1 base and J by 2 bases, with 15 bases left in between. Germline V gene lookup returns CDR1 MGHRA and CDR2 YSYEKL. CDR3 DNA sequence: TGCGCCAGCAGCCAAGTGGCAGGGGCCGTGACCTACGAGCAGTACTTC. Its translation is CASSQVAGAVTYEQYF.

The rearrangement uses TRBV20-1 and TRBJ2-3, with 9 bases matching TRBD2. CDR1 is DFQATT, CDR2 SNEGSKA, per germline (reference sequence). The CDR3 is 14 residues long. V gave up 3 bases and J gave up 5 bases; unmatched junction bases: 6. CDR3 sequence: CSASLAGGGDTQYF. The CDR3 coding sequence is TGCAGTGCTAGTCTGGCGGGGGGGGGAGATACGCAGTATTTT.

This clone was found a few times. The chain joins TRBV5-4 to TRBJ1-3, with D possibly TRBD1 on 6 matching bases. The CDR3 consists of 17 residues. The ends were cut back, 0 bases at V and 0 bases at J, with 13 bases in the middle. Germline V gives CDR1 SGHNT, CDR2 YYREEE (reference sequence). This chain's CDR3 is CASSLVVGQFSGNTIYF. CDR3 bases: TGTGCCAGCAGCTTGGTGGTCGGACAGTTCTCTGGAAACACCATATATTTT.

A remark on this clone: Germline and junction disagree at one end, which may indicate a read error. This CDR3 reads CASSSTGNPEAFF. Here the CDR3 DNA reads TGTGCCAGCTCATCAACAGGGAACCCTGAAGCTTTCTTT. This sequence joins TRBV18 and TRBJ1-1; possibly TRBD1 for D (6 bases). Germline CDR1 reads KGHSH; CDR2 reads LQKENI. This CDR3 contains 13 residues.

With regard to this clone: Compared with germline, one end of the junction differs, possibly owing to a read error. V gene TRBV6-5 combines with J gene TRBJ1-4; D not certain. CDR1 is MNHEY, CDR2 SVGAGI, per germline. CDR3 size: 14 residues. The CDR3 loop reads CASSSGPTTEQLFF. Here the CDR3 DNA reads TGTGCCAGTAGCAGCGGACCGACCACTGAACAACTGTTTTTT.